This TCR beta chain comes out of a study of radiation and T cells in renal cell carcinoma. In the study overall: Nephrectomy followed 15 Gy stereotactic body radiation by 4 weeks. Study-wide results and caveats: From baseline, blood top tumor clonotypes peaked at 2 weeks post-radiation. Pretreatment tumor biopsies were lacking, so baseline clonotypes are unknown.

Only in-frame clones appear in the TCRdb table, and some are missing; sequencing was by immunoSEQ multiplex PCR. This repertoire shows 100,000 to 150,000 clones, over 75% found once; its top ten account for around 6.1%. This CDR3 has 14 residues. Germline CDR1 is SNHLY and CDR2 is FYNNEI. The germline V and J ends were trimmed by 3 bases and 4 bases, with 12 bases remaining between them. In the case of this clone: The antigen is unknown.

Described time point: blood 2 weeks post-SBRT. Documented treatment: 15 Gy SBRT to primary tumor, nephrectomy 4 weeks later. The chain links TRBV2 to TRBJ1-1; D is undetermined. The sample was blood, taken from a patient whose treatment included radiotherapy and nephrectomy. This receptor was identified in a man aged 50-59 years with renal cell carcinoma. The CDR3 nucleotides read TGTGCCAGCAGTGATTCGGAAAAAGGCACTGAAGCTTTCTTT. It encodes CASSDSEKGTEAFF.